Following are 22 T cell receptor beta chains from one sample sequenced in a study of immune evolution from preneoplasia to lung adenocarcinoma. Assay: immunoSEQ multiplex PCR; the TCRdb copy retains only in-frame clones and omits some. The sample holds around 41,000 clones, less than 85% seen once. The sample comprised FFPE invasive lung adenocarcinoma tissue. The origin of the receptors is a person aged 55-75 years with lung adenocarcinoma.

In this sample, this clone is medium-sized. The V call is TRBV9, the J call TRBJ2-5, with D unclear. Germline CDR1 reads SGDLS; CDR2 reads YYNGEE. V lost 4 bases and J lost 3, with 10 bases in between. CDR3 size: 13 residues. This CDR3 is CASSPAGKETQYF. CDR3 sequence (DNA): TGTGCCAGCAGCCCAGCCGGAAAAGAGACCCAGTACTTC.

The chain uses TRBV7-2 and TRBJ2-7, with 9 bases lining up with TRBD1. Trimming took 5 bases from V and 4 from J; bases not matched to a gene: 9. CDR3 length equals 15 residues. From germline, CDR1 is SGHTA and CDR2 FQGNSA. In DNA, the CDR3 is TGTGCCAGCAGCCCGACCACGGGACAGGGTTACGAGCAGTACTTC. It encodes CASSPTTGQGYEQYF.

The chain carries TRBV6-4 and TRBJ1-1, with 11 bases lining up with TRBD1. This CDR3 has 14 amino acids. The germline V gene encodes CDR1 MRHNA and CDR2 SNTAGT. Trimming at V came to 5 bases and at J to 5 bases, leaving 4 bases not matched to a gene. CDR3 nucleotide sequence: TGTGCCAGCAGTCGTGGACAGGGGGCTACTGAAGCTTTCTTT. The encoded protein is CASSRGQGATEAFF.

The CDR3 nucleotides read TGCGCCAGCAGCGCTCCCCCCGGGACTAGCGGGAGCAAGCACAATGAGCAGTTCTTC. It yields the protein CASSAPPGTSGSKHNEQFF. This chain joins TRBV5-1 and TRBJ2-1; 14 bases are a match to TRBD2. Per germline, CDR1 SGHRS and CDR2 YFSETQ. The CDR3 totals 19 residues. V trimming: 4 bases; J trimming: 5 bases; junction bases outside the gene matches: 14.

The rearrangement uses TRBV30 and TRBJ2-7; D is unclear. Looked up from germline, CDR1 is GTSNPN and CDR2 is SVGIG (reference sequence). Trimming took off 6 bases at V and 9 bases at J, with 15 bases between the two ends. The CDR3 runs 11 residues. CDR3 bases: TGTGCCTGCCAGACCGACCAGCGGCAGTACTTC. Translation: CACQTDQRQYF.

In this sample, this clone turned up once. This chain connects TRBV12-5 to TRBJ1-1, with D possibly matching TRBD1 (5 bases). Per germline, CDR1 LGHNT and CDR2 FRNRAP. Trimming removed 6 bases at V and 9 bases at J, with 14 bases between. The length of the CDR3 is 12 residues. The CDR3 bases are TGTGCTAGTGGCCGTAGTGACAGTAAAGCTTTCTTT. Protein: CASGRSDSKAFF.

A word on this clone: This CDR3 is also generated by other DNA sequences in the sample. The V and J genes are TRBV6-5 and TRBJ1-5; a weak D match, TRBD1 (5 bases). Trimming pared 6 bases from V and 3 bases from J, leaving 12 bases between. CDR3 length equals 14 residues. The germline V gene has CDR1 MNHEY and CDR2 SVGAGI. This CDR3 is CASSPDSPNQPQHF. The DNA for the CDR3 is TGTGCCAGCAGCCCCGACAGTCCCAATCAGCCCCAGCATTTT.

The CDR3: CASSPRGGGYNEQFF. As DNA, the CDR3 is TGTGCCAGCAGCCCCCGAGGTGGGGGCTACAATGAGCAGTTCTTC. The V gene is TRBV5-4, the J gene TRBJ2-1; D could derive from TRBD1 or TRBD2 (5 bases each). Trimming removed 4 bases at V and 3 bases at J, with 14 bases between. The CDR3 loop spans 15 amino acids. The germline CDR1 and CDR2 sequences are SGHNT and YYREEE (reference sequence).

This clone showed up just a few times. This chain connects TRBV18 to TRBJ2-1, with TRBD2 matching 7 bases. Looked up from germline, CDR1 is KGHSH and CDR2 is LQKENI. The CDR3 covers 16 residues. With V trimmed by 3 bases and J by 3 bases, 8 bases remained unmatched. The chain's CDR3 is CASSPTLAAGYNEQFF. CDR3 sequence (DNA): TGTGCCAGCTCACCGACCCTAGCGGCCGGCTACAATGAGCAGTTCTTC.

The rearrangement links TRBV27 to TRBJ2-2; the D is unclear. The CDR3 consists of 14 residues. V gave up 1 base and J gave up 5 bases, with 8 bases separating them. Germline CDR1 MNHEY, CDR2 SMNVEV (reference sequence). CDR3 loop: CASSLYYGTGELFF. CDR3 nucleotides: TGTGCCAGCAGTTTATACTACGGTACCGGGGAGCTGTTTTTT.

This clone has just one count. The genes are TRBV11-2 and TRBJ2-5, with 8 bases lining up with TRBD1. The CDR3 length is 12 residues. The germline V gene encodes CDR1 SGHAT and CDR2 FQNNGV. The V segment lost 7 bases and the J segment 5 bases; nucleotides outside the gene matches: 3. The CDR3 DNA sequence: TGTGCCAGCACCAGACAGGGGGAGACCCAGTACTTC. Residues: CASTRQGETQYF.

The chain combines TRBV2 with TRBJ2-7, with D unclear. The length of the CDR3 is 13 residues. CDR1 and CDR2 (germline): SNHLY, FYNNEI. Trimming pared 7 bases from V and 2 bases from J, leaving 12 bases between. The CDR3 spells CASTNTHAYEQYF. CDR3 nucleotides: TGTGCCAGCACTAACACCCATGCCTACGAGCAGTACTTC.

In nucleotides, the CDR3 is TGTGCCAGCAGCTTAAGGGGGACAGGGGGCAATGAGCAGTTCTTC. As protein: CASSLRGTGGNEQFF. The gene calls are TRBV11-3 and TRBJ2-1, with TRBD1 matching 11 bases. With V trimmed by 2 bases and J by 6 bases, 3 bases remained unmatched. The CDR3 extends over 15 amino acids. Per the germline V gene, CDR1 is SGHNT and CDR2 is YENEEA.

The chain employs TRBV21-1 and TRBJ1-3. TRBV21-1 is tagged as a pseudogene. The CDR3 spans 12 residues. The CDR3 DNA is TGTGCCAACGGGGACGCTGGGAACACCATATATTTT. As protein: CANGDAGNTIYF.

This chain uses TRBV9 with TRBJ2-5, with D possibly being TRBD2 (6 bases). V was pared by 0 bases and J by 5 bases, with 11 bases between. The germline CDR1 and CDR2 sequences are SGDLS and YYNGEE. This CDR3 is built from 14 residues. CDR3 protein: CASSVEVAGETQYF. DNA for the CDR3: TGTGCCAGCAGCGTAGAGGTTGCGGGGGAGACCCAGTACTTC.

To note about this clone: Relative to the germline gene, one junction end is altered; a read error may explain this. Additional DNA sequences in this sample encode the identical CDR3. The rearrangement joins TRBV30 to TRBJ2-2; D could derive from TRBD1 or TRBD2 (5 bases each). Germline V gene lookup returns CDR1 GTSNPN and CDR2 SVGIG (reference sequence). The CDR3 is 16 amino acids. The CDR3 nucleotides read TGTGCTTGGAGTCGGCCCGGGACGGAGAACACCGGGGAGCTGTTTTTT. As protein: CAWSRPGTENTGELFF. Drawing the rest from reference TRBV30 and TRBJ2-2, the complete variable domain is SQTIHQWPATLVQPVGSPLSLECTVEGTSNPNLYWYRQAAGRGLQLLFYSVGIGQISSEVPQNLSASRPQDRQFILSSKKLLLSDSGFYLCAWSRPGTENTGELFFGEGSRLTVL.

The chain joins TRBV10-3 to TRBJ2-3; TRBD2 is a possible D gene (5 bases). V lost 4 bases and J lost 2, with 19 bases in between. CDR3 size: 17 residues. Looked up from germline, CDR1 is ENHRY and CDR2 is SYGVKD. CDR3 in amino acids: CAISALPGIGHTDTQYF. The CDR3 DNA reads TGTGCCATCAGTGCCTTGCCCGGGATAGGCCACACAGATACGCAGTATTTT.

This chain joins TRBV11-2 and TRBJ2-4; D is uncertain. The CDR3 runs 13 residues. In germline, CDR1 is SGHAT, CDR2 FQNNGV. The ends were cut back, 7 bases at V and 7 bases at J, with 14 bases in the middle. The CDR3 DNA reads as TGTGCCAGCACTCGGGCCCCTCAGAACATTCAGTACTTC. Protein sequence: CASTRAPQNIQYF.

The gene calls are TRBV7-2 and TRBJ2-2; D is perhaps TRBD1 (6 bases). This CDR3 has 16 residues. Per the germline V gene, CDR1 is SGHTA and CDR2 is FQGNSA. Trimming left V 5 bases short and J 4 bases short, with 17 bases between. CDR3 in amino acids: CASSNYRASSTGELFF. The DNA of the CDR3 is TGTGCCAGCAGCAACTACAGGGCCTCGAGCACCGGGGAGCTGTTTTTT.

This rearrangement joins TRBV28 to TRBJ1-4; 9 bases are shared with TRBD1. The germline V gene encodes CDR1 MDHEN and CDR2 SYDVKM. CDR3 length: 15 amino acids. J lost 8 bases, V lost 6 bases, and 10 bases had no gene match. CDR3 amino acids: CASRRSGTGNEKLFF. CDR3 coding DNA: TGTGCCAGCAGGCGATCCGGGACAGGGAACGAAAAACTGTTTTTT.

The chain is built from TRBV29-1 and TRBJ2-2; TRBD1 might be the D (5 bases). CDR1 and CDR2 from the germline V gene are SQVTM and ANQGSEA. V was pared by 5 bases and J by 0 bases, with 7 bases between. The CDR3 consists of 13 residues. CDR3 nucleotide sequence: TGCAGCGTTCGACAGTCGAACACCGGGGAGCTGTTTTTT. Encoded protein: CSVRQSNTGELFF.

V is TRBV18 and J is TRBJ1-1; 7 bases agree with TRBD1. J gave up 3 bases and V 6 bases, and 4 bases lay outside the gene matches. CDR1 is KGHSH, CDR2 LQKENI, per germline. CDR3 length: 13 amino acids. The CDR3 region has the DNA TGTGCCAGCTCCCGTGACAGGGACACTGAAGCTTTCTTT. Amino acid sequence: CASSRDRDTEAFF.